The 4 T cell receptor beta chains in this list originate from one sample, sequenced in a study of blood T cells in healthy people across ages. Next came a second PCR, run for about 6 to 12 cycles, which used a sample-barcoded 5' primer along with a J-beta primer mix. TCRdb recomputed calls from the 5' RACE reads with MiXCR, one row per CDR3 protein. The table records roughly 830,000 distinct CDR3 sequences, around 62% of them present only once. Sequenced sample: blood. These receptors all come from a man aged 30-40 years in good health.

CDR3 protein: CASSIFPDYAHTDTQYF. The CDR3 bases are TGTGCCAGTAGTATCTTTCCCGACTACGCTCACACAGATACGCAGTATTTT. The rearrangement links TRBV19 to TRBJ2-3; D might be TRBD2 (5 bases). CDR1 and CDR2 from the germline V gene are LNHDA and SQIVND (reference sequence). The CDR3 is made up of 17 amino acids. V was shortened by 3 bases and J by 2 bases, with 18 bases between the two germline ends.

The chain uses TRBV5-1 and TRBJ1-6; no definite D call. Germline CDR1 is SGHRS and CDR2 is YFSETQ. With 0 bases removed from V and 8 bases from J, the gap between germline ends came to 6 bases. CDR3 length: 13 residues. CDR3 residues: CASSLAEDSPLHF. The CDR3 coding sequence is TGCGCCAGCAGCTTGGCTGAGGATTCACCCCTCCACTTT. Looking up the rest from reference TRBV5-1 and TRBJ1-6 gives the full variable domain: KAGVTQTPRYLIKTRGQQVTLSCSPISGHRSVSWYQQTPGQGLQFLFEYFSETQRNKGNFPGRFSGRQFSNSRSEMNVSTLELGDSALYLCASSLAEDSPLHFGNGTRLTVT.

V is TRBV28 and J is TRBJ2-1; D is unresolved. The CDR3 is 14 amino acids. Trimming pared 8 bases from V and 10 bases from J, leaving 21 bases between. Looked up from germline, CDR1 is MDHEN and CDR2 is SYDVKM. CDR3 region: CASLAEPTSYEQFF. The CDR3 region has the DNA TGTGCCAGCCTTGCGGAGCCTACATCCTACGAGCAGTTCTTC.

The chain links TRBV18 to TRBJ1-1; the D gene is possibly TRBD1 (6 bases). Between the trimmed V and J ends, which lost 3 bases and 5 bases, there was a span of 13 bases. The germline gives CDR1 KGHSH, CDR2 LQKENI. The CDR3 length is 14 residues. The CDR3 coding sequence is TGTGCCAGCTCACCTACAGGGTGGCAGACTGAAGCTTTCTTT. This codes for CASSPTGWQTEAFF.